The 30 T cell receptor beta chains listed next were all sequenced from one sample in a study of blood T cell repertoires in COVID-19. Sequenced by immunoSEQ multiplex PCR; TCRdb stores in-frame clones only, minus some. Here the sample spans around 170,000 clones, roughly nine tenths being singletons. The sequencing sample was made of peripheral blood. The source of these receptors is a man between 18 and 29 years old who had recovered from COVID-19.

The table lists this clone with a few counts. The V call is TRBV29-1, the J call TRBJ1-2, with a possible D match to TRBD1 (5 bases). There are 12 residues in the CDR3. V was shortened by 7 bases and J by 6 bases, with 15 bases between the two germline ends. CDR1 is SQVTM, CDR2 ANQGSEA, per germline. The CDR3 nucleotides read TGCAGCGGGAACCAGGGAGGTAATGGCTACACCTTC. Translation gives CSGNQGGNGYTF. Full variable domain (missing parts from reference TRBV29-1 and TRBJ1-2): SAVISQKPSRDICQRGTSLTIQCQVDSQVTMMFWYRQQPGQSLTLIATANQGSEATYESGFVIDKFPISRPNLTFSTLTVSNMSPEDSSIYLCSGNQGGNGYTFGSGTRLTVV.

This chain uses TRBV6-5 with TRBJ2-7, with 8 bases matching TRBD1. Germline-derived CDR1 and CDR2 are MNHEY and SVGAGI. This CDR3 has 14 residues. V lost 2 bases to trimming and J lost 4 bases; unmatched junction nucleotides: 4. For the CDR3, the DNA is TGTGCCAGCAGTTACCAGAGACAGGGGTACGAGCAGTACTTC. This encodes CASSYQRQGYEQYF.

The CDR3 DNA sequence: TGTGCCAGCAGTGAACCAGGGGCCCAGCCCCTCCACTTT. Translation: CASSEPGAQPLHF. The genes are TRBV25-1 and TRBJ1-6, with D possibly matching TRBD1 (6 bases). The CDR3 consists of 13 residues. With 2 bases removed from V and 13 bases from J, the gap between germline ends came to 12 bases. CDR1 and CDR2 (germline): MGHDK, SYGVNS.

The genes are TRBV27 and TRBJ1-2, with D uncertain. Deletions cut 0 bases from V and 5 bases from J, with 7 bases between. The CDR3 sequence is 13 residues long. Germline loops: CDR1 MNHEY, CDR2 SMNVEV (reference sequence). CDR3 sequence: CASSLSPEYGYTF. The CDR3 nucleotides are TGTGCCAGCAGTTTATCCCCGGAGTATGGCTACACCTTC.

The rearrangement uses TRBV5-6 and TRBJ2-6; D not certain. The CDR3 has 14 amino acids. Trimming removed 3 bases from V and 0 bases from J, with 4 bases in between. CDR1 SGHDT and CDR2 YYEEEE come from the germline V gene. CDR3 residues: CASSSISGANVLTF. CDR3 coding DNA: TGTGCCAGCAGCTCCATCTCTGGGGCCAACGTCCTGACTTTC.

This chain links TRBV5-1 with TRBJ2-3, with 11 bases identical to TRBD1. V trimming: 0 bases; J trimming: 4 bases; junction bases outside the gene matches: 4. The germline gives CDR1 SGHRS, CDR2 YFSETQ. The CDR3 sequence is 16 residues long. This CDR3 reads CASSLAPDRGPDTQYF. CDR3 bases: TGCGCCAGCAGCTTGGCTCCGGACAGGGGGCCAGATACGCAGTATTTT. Full variable domain (remainder filled in from reference TRBV5-1 and TRBJ2-3): KAGVTQTPRYLIKTRGQQVTLSCSPISGHRSVSWYQQTPGQGLQFLFEYFSETQRNKGNFPGRFSGRQFSNSRSEMNVSTLELGDSALYLCASSLAPDRGPDTQYFGPGTRLTVL.

The chain employs TRBV28 and TRBJ2-3, with D possibly being TRBD2 (5 bases). CDR1 and CDR2 from the germline V gene are MDHEN and SYDVKM. Between the trimmed V and J ends, which lost 6 bases and 5 bases, there was a span of 15 bases. The CDR3 is 14 residues long. The CDR3 spells CASSNQRRGDTQYF. DNA for the CDR3: TGTGCCAGCAGCAACCAGCGGCGAGGAGATACGCAGTATTTT. Using reference TRBV28 and TRBJ2-3 for the parts outside the CDR3, the full variable domain is DVKVTQSSRYLVKRTGEKVFLECVQDMDHENMFWYRQDPGLGLRLIYFSYDVKMKEKGDIPEGYSVSREKKERFSLILESASTNQTSMYLCASSNQRRGDTQYFGPGTRLTVL.

CDR3 nucleotide sequence: TGTGCCACCAGCAGAGATAATTCGGGGAGGGTTCGGAGCAATCAGCCCCAGCATTTT. This translates into CATSRDNSGRVRSNQPQHF. V is TRBV15 and J is TRBJ1-5; D is unresolved. The V end lost 0 bases, the J end lost 1 base, and 19 bases lay between the germline ends. Germline CDR1 is LNHNV and CDR2 is YYDKDF (reference sequence). The CDR3 consists of 19 residues.

This chain joins TRBV27 and TRBJ2-7, with D tentatively TRBD1 (6 bases). The CDR3 is 12 amino acids. Germline V gives CDR1 MNHEY, CDR2 SMNVEV (reference sequence). Between the trimmed V and J ends, which lost 4 bases and 8 bases, there was a span of 12 bases. This CDR3 is CASSSQGTKQYF. Written as DNA, the CDR3 is TGTGCCAGCAGTTCGCAGGGGACCAAGCAGTACTTC.

The gene calls are TRBV18 and TRBJ2-7, with D maybe TRBD1 (6 bases). The germline gives CDR1 KGHSH, CDR2 LQKENI. The V and J ends lost 3 bases and 2 bases respectively, with 8 bases between them. The CDR3 runs to 13 residues. In DNA, the CDR3 is TGTGCCAGCTCACCGGGACAAACCTACGAGCAGTACTTC. Encoded protein: CASSPGQTYEQYF.

The J gene is TRBJ2-7, the V gene TRBV28, with D perhaps matching TRBD1 (5 bases). This CDR3 is 14 amino acids long. The V gene lost 1 base and the J gene lost 2 bases, with 9 bases spanning the gap. CDR1 MDHEN and CDR2 SYDVKM come from the germline V gene. The CDR3 here is CASSLLGQTYEQYF. The CDR3 nucleotides are TGTGCCAGCAGTTTATTGGGGCAGACCTACGAGCAGTACTTC.

The rearrangement links TRBV7-9 to TRBJ2-1; D might be TRBD1 (6 bases). The germline CDR1 and CDR2 sequences are SEHNR and FQNEAQ (reference sequence). The V end lost 5 bases, the J end lost 6 bases, and 11 bases lay between the germline ends. The CDR3 is 13 amino acids. Written as DNA, the CDR3 is TGTGCCAGCAGCCCAGACAGGCTCAATGAGCAGTTCTTC. Protein: CASSPDRLNEQFF.

This rearrangement joins TRBV5-4 to TRBJ1-2; 7 nucleotides match TRBD1. This CDR3 comprises 16 residues. Germline trimming cut 0 bases from V and 7 bases from J; bases unmatched to any gene: 12. Germline lookup yields CDR1 SGHNT and CDR2 YYREEE (reference sequence). The CDR3 region is CASSLGREQTGSGYTF. The CDR3 nucleotides are TGTGCCAGCAGCTTGGGAAGGGAACAGACAGGGAGTGGCTACACCTTC.

V is TRBV4-3 and J is TRBJ2-3; 10 nucleotides match TRBD2. V lost 0 bases to trimming and J lost 5 bases; unmatched junction nucleotides: 11. The CDR3 extends over 18 amino acids. The germline V gene has CDR1 LGHNA and CDR2 YSLEER. The CDR3 spells CASSQDSPAGGPGDTQYF. For the CDR3, the DNA is TGCGCCAGCAGCCAAGATTCCCCAGCGGGAGGGCCGGGAGATACGCAGTATTTT.

The rearrangement uses TRBV27 and TRBJ2-3; D remains ambiguous. The CDR3 consists of 15 residues. V gave up 2 bases and J gave up 3 bases, with 12 bases separating them. The germline CDR1 and CDR2 sequences are MNHEY and SMNVEV (reference sequence). CDR3 protein: CASSLVNIQTDTQYF. The CDR3, as DNA: TGTGCCAGCAGTTTAGTGAACATTCAGACAGATACGCAGTATTTT.

This chain connects TRBV7-9 to TRBJ2-1, with 10 nucleotides matching TRBD2. Germline V gene lookup returns CDR1 SEHNR and CDR2 FQNEAQ (reference sequence). Losses at the gene ends were 4 bases for V and 5 bases for J; bases not matched to a gene: 5. The CDR3 consists of 15 residues. The CDR3 loop is CASSSWTSGDNEQFF. CDR3 DNA: TGTGCCAGCAGCTCGTGGACTAGCGGAGACAATGAGCAGTTCTTC.

This rearrangement joins TRBV30 to TRBJ2-5; TRBD1 agrees at 11 bases. The germline CDR1 and CDR2 sequences are GTSNPN and SVGIG (reference sequence). This CDR3 has 16 residues. The trim removed 2 bases at V and 5 bases at J, leaving 10 bases unmatched. This CDR3 is CAWSSTWTGGQETQYF. Written as DNA, the CDR3 is TGTGCCTGGAGTTCCACTTGGACAGGGGGCCAGGAGACCCAGTACTTC.

Only a few counts were recorded for this clone. The gene calls are TRBV12-5 and TRBJ2-7; 7 nucleotides match TRBD1. Germline CDR1 reads LGHNT; CDR2 reads FRNRAP. V gave up 5 bases and J gave up 9 bases; unmatched junction bases: 7. This CDR3 has 12 residues. CDR3 nucleotide sequence: TGTGCTAGTGGTAGTGACAGGGTCTCGCAGTACTTC. Encoded protein: CASGSDRVSQYF.

This CDR3 reads CASGLPWTSGRVEQYF. The CDR3 DNA reads TGTGCTAGTGGTTTGCCATGGACTAGCGGGAGAGTTGAGCAGTACTTC. This rearrangement joins TRBV12-5 to TRBJ2-7; 13 bases fit TRBD2. This CDR3 is 16 amino acids long. The V gene end was trimmed by 2 bases and the J gene end by 7 bases; junction bases not matched to a gene: 8. Germline CDR1 is LGHNT and CDR2 is FRNRAP.

DNA of the CDR3: TGTGCCAGCAGCTCCGGGATAGCGGGAGTAACAGATACGCAGTATTTT. As protein: CASSSGIAGVTDTQYF. V and J are TRBV3-1 (or the pseudogene TRBV3-2) and TRBJ2-3; 9 bases match TRBD2. The CDR3 extends over 16 amino acids. CDR1 is LGHDT, CDR2 YNNKEL, per germline (reference sequence). V lost 5 bases, J lost 3 bases, and 9 bases stayed unmatched.

V is TRBV28 and J is TRBJ2-3, with TRBD2 matching 10 bases. Trimming cost V 6 bases and J 1 base; bases outside gene matches: 10. The CDR3 runs to 17 residues. Germline CDR1 MDHEN, CDR2 SYDVKM. CDR3 sequence: CASSPDLAGVCTDTQYF. CDR3 nucleotides: TGTGCCAGCAGCCCTGACCTAGCGGGAGTTTGCACAGATACGCAGTATTTT.

This clone has only one observation. V gene TRBV10-3 combines with J gene TRBJ2-7, with 7 bases identical to TRBD1. Germline CDR1 and CDR2: ENHRY and SYGVKD. The CDR3 spans 14 residues. Unmatched junction bases numbered 4, after V lost 4 bases and J lost 1 base. The CDR3 loop is CAISATTGSYEQYF. The CDR3 bases are TGTGCCATCAGTGCCACGACAGGGTCCTACGAGCAGTACTTC.

V is TRBV28 and J is TRBJ2-7; 9 positions match TRBD2. The CDR3 totals 15 residues. The germline V gene encodes CDR1 MDHEN and CDR2 SYDVKM. The V segment lost 3 bases and the J segment 4 bases; nucleotides outside the gene matches: 7. The CDR3 here is CASSFLLAGTYEQYF. The CDR3 region has the DNA TGTGCCAGCAGTTTTCTCCTAGCGGGGACGTACGAGCAGTACTTC.

The gene calls are TRBV19 and TRBJ2-1; 7 positions match TRBD2. The germline CDR1 and CDR2 sequences are LNHDA and SQIVND (reference sequence). This CDR3 has 16 residues. The V gene end was trimmed by 6 bases and the J gene end by 3 bases; junction bases not matched to a gene: 11. CDR3 coding DNA: TGTGCCAGTAGAGATCGATTAGCGGGCTTCTACAATGAGCAGTTCTTC. Amino acids: CASRDRLAGFYNEQFF.

This clone was seen only a few times. The chain uses TRBV10-1 and TRBJ2-3; D unresolved. The CDR3 runs 11 residues. Germline V gene lookup returns CDR1 WNHNN and CDR2 SYGVQD (reference sequence). V shed 5 bases and J shed 4 bases, with 4 bases lying between them. The CDR3 DNA reads TGCGCCAGCAGTACGGCAGATACGCAGTATTTT. Protein: CASSTADTQYF.

This sequence joins TRBV19 and TRBJ2-7; tentative D call: TRBD1 (5 bases). Germline V gene lookup returns CDR1 LNHDA and CDR2 SQIVND (reference sequence). This CDR3 spans 15 amino acids. Between the trimmed V and J ends, which lost 1 base and 3 bases, there was a span of 13 bases. The chain's CDR3 is CASSIADTGLYEQYF. In DNA, the CDR3 is TGTGCCAGTAGTATAGCGGACACGGGCCTCTACGAGCAGTACTTC.

The rearrangement joins TRBV27 to TRBJ2-7, with D maybe TRBD1 (6 bases). The CDR3 contains 15 residues. CDR1 and CDR2 from the germline V gene are MNHEY and SMNVEV (reference sequence). V was cut by 5 bases and J by 3 bases, with 17 bases left in between. CDR3 nucleotide sequence: TGTGCCAGCAGTCCCCGTGGGGGACAAGTCTACGAGCAGTACTTC. It yields the protein CASSPRGGQVYEQYF.

The gene calls are TRBV25-1 and TRBJ2-1, with D perhaps TRBD2 (5 bases). The V end lost 6 bases, the J end lost 3 bases, and 15 bases lay between the germline ends. The germline V gene encodes CDR1 MGHDK and CDR2 SYGVNS. The CDR3 runs 15 residues. The CDR3 sequence: CASSPKAVIYNEQFF. CDR3 nucleotide sequence: TGTGCCAGCAGCCCTAAAGCGGTTATCTACAATGAGCAGTTCTTC.

V and J are TRBV9 and TRBJ2-2; 7 bases agree with TRBD1. The length of the CDR3 is 16 residues. Germline CDR1 reads SGDLS; CDR2 reads YYNGEE. V trimming: 0 bases; J trimming: 5 bases; junction bases outside the gene matches: 7. This CDR3 reads CASSVDRGKGTGELFF. The CDR3 DNA reads TGTGCCAGCAGCGTAGACAGGGGAAAGGGAACCGGGGAGCTGTTTTTT.

The rearrangement links TRBV19 to TRBJ2-7; possible D gene TRBD1, 6 bases. Germline V CDR1 and CDR2: LNHDA, SQIVND (reference sequence). This CDR3 has 14 amino acids. The V end was cut by 6 bases, the J end by 3 bases, with 15 bases between. As DNA, the CDR3 is TGTGCCAGTAGGCCAGGGGATGGGTACTACGAGCAGTACTTC. Protein: CASRPGDGYYEQYF.